The sequence of this T cell receptor beta chain was determined in a study of spatial heterogeneity in lung cancer. MiXCR, run by TCRdb on the 5' RACE reads, gives a single entry per CDR3 protein. The table shows over 5,500 distinct CDR3 sequences, with 14% occurring only once. The time point here: sample taken at primary tumor resection. Study-level findings and limits: For expanded intratumoral alpha and beta TCRs, counts tracked tumor mutation counts.

This clonotype was counted a single time. Its antigen is unknown. The CDR3 sequence is 17 residues long. Trimming stripped 1 base from V and 3 bases from J, with 19 bases between. The germline V gene has CDR1 KGHSH and CDR2 LQKENI. The rearrangement joins TRBV18 to TRBJ2-7; D might be TRBD2 (6 bases). The sequence was obtained from a male donor with early-stage non-small cell lung cancer. Here the sequenced sample was lung tumor tissue, taken at surgery. Here the CDR3 reads CASSPRARTIHFYEQYF. The CDR3 nucleotides are TGTGCCAGCTCACCACGGGCGCGGACTATTCACTTCTACGAGCAGTACTTC. The full variable domain, its missing parts supplied by reference TRBV18 and TRBJ2-7, is NAGVMQNPRHLVRRRGQEARLRCSPMKGHSHVYWYRQLPEEGLKFMVYLQKENIIDESGMPKERFSAEFPKEGPSILRIQQVVRGDSAAYFCASSPRARTIHFYEQYFGPGTRLTVT.